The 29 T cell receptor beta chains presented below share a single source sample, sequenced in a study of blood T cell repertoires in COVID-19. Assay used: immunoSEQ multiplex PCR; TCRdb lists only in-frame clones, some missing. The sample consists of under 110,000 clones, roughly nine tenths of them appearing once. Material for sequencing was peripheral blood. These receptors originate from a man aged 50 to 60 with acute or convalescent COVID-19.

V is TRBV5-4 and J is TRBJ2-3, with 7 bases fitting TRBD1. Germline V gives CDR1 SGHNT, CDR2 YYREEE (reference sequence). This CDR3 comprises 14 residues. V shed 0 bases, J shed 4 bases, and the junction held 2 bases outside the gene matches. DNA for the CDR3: TGTGCCAGCAGCTTGGTAGGGGGCGCAGATACGCAGTATTTT. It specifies CASSLVGGADTQYF.

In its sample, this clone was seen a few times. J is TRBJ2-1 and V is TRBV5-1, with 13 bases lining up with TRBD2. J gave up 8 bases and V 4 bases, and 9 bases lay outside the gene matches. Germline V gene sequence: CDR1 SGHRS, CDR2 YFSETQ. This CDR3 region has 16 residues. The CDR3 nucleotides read TGCGCCAGCAGCGGGACGGGACTAGCGGGGCTAGATGAGCAGTTCTTC. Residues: CASSGTGLAGLDEQFF.

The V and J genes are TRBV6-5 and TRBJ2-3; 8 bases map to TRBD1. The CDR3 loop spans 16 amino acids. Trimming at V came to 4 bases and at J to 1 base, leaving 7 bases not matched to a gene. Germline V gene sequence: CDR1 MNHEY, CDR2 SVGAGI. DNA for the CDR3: TGTGCCAGCAGTTTCCTCAGGGGGCTGGGCACAGATACGCAGTATTTT. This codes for CASSFLRGLGTDTQYF.

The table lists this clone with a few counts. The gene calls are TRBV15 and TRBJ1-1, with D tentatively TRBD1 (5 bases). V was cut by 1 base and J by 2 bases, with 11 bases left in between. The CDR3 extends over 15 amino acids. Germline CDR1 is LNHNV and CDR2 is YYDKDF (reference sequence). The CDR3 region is CATSRVAGTNTEAFF. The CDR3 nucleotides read TGTGCCACCAGCAGAGTGGCAGGGACTAACACTGAAGCTTTCTTT. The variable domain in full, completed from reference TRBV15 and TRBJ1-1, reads DAMVIQNPRYQVTQFGKPVTLSCSQTLNHNVMYWYQQKSSQAPKLLFHYYDKDFNNEADTPDNFQSRRPNTSFCFLDIRSPGLGDTAMYLCATSRVAGTNTEAFFGQGTRLTVV.

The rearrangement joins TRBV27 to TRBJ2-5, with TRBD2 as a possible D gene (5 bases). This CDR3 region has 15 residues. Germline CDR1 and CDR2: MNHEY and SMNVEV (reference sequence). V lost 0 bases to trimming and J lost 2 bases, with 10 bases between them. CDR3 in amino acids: CASSLSWTGQETQYF. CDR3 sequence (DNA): TGTGCCAGCAGTTTATCCTGGACGGGGCAAGAGACCCAGTACTTC.

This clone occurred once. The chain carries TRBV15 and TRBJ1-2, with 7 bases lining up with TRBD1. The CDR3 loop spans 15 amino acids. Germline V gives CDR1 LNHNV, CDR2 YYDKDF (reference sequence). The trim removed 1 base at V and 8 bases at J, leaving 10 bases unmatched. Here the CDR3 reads CATSRAGTASWGYTF. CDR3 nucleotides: TGTGCCACCAGCAGAGCGGGGACAGCGAGCTGGGGCTACACCTTC.

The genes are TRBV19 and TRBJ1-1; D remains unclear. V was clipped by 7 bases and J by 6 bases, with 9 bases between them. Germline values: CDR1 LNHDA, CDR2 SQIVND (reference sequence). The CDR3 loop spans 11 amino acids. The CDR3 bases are TGTGCCAGTACCGCGTTGTCTGAAGCTTTCTTT. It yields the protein CASTALSEAFF.

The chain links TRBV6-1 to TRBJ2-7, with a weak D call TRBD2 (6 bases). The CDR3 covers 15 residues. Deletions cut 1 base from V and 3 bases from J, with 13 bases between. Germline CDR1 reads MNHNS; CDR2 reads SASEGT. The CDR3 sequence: CASSEEVDYIYEQYF. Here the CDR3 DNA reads TGTGCCAGCAGTGAAGAGGTGGACTACATCTACGAGCAGTACTTC.

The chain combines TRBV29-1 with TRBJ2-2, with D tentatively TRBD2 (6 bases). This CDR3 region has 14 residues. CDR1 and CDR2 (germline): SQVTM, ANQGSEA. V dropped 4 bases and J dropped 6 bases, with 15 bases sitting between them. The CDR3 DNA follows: TGCAGCGTTGCCCCCGGGGGAGTTGCCGGGGAGCTGTTTTTT. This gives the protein CSVAPGGVAGELFF.

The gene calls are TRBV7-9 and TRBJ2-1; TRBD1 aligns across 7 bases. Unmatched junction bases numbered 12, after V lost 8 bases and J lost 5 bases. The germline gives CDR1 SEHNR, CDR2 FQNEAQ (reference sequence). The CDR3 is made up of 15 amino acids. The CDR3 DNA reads TGTGCCAGCCACCAACACCGGGACAGAGACAATGAGCAGTTCTTC. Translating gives CASHQHRDRDNEQFF.

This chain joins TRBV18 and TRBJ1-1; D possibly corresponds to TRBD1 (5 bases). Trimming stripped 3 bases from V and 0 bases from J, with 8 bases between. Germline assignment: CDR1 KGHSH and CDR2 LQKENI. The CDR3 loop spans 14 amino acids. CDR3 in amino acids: CASSPAGMNTEAFF. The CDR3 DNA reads TGTGCCAGCTCACCCGCAGGGATGAACACTGAAGCTTTCTTT.

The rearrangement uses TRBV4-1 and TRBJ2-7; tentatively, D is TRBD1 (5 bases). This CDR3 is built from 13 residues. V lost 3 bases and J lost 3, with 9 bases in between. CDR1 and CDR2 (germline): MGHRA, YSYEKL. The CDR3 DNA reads TGCGCCAGCAGCCATGACAGAGACTACGAGCAGTACTTC. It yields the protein CASSHDRDYEQYF.

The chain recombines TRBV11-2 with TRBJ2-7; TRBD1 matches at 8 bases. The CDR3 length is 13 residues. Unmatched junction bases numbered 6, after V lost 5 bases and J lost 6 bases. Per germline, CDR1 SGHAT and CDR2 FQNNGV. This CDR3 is CASSLGQGREQYF. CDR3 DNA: TGTGCCAGCAGCCTTGGACAGGGACGCGAGCAGTACTTC.

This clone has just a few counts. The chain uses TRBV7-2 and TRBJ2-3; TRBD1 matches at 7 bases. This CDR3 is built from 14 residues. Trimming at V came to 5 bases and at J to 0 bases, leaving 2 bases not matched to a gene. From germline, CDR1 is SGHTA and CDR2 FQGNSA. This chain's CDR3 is CASSRDRSTDTQYF. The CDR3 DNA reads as TGTGCCAGCAGCCGGGACAGAAGCACAGATACGCAGTATTTT.

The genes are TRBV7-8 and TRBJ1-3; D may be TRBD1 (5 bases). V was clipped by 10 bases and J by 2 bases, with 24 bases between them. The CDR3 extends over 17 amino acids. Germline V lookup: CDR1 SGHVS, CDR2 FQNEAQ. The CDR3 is CAIQIPFDSQTGNTIYF. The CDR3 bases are TGTGCCATCCAAATCCCTTTTGACAGCCAGACTGGAAACACCATATATTTT.

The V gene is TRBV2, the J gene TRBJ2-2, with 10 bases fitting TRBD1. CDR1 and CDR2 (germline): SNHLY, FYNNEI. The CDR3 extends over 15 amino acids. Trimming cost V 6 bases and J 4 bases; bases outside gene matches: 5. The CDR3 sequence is CASSNGQGGTGELFF. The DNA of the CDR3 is TGTGCCAGCAGCAACGGACAGGGGGGCACCGGGGAGCTGTTTTTT.

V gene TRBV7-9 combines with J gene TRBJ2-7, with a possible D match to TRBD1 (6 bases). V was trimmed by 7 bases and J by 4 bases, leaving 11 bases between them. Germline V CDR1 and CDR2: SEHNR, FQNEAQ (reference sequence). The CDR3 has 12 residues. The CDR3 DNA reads TGTGCCAGCACTATAGGGGGTTACGAGCAGTACTTC. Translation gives CASTIGGYEQYF. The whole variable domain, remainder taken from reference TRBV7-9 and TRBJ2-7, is DTGVSQNPRHKITKRGQNVTFRCDPISEHNRLYWYRQTLGQGPEFLTYFQNEAQLEKSRLLSDRFSAERPKGSFSTLEIQRTEQGDSAMYLCASTIGGYEQYFGPGTRLTVT.

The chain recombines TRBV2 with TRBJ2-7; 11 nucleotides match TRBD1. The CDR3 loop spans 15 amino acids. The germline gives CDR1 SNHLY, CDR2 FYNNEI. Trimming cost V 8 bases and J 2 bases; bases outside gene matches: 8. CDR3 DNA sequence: TGTGCCAGCCGGGCCCAGGGACAGGGGGCCTACGAGCAGTACTTC. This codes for CASRAQGQGAYEQYF. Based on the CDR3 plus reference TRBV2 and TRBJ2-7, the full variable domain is EPEVTQTPSHQVTQMGQEVILRCVPISNHLYFYWYRQILGQKVEFLVSFYNNEISEKSEIFDDQFSVERPDGSNFTLKIRSTKLEDSAMYFCASRAQGQGAYEQYFGPGTRLTVT.

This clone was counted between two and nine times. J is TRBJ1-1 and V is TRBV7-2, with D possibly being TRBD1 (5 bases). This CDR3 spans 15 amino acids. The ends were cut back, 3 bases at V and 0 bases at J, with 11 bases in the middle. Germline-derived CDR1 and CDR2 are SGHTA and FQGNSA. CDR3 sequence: CASSLGTPLNTEAFF. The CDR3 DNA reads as TGTGCCAGCAGCTTGGGGACTCCCTTGAACACTGAAGCTTTCTTT.

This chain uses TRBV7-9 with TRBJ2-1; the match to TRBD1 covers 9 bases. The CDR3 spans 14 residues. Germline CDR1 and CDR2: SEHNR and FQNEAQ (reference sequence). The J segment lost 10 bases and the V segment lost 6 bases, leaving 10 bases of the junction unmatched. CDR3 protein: CASSPGGQGYEQFF. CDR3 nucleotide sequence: TGTGCCAGCAGTCCCGGGGGACAGGGATACGAGCAGTTCTTC.

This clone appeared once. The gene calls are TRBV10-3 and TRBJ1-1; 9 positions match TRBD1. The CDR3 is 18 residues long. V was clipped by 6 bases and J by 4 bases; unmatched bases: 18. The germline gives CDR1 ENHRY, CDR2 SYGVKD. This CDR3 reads CAISQPRTGALSPTEAFF. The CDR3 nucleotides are TGTGCCATCAGCCAACCGAGGACAGGGGCTCTCTCCCCCACTGAAGCTTTCTTT.

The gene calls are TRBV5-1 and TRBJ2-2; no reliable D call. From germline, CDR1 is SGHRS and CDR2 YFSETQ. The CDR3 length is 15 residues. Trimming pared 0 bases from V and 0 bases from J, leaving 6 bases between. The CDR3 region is CASSLGVSNTGELFF. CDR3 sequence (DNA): TGCGCCAGCAGCTTGGGCGTATCGAACACCGGGGAGCTGTTTTTT.

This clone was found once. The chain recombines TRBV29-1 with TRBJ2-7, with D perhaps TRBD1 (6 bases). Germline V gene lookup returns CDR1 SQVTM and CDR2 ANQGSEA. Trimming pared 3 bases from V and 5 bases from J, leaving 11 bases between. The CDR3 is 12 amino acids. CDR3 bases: TGCAGCGTTGACAGGGGCATCGACGAGCAGTACTTC. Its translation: CSVDRGIDEQYF.

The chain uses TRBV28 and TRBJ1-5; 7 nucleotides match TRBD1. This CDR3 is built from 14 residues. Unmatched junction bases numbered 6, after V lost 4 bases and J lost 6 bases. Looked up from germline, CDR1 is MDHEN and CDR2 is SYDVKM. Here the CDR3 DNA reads TGTGCCAGCAGTTCTCCAGGGGGTTCTCAGCCCCAGCATTTT. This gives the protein CASSSPGGSQPQHF.

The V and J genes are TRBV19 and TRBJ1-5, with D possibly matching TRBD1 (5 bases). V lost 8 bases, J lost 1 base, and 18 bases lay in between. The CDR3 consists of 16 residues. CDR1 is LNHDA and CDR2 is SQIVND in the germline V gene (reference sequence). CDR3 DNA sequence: TGTGCCAGTCGACCCCTTCGACAGTCGAGCAATCAGCCCCAGCATTTT. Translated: CASRPLRQSSNQPQHF.

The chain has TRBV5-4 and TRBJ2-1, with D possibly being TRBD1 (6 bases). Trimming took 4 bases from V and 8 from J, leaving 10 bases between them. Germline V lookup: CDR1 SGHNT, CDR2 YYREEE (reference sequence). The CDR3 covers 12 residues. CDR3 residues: CASSTYRDEQFF. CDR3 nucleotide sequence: TGTGCCAGCAGCACCTACAGGGATGAGCAGTTCTTC.

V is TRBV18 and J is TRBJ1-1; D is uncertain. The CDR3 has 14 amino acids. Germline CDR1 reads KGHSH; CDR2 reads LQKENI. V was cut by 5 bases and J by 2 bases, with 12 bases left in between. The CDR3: CASSTGSYNTEAFF. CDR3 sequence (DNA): TGTGCCAGCTCAACGGGATCCTACAACACTGAAGCTTTCTTT.

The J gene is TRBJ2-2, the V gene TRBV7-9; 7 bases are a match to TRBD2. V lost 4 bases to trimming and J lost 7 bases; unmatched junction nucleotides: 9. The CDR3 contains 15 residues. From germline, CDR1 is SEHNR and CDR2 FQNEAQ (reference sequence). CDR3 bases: TGTGCCAGCAGCTCAAGGGGAGGGGCCAGCGGGGAGCTGTTTTTT. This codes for CASSSRGGASGELFF. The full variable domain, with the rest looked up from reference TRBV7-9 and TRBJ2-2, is DTGVSQNPRHKITKRGQNVTFRCDPISEHNRLYWYRQTLGQGPEFLTYFQNEAQLEKSRLLSDRFSAERPKGSFSTLEIQRTEQGDSAMYLCASSSRGGASGELFFGEGSRLTVL.

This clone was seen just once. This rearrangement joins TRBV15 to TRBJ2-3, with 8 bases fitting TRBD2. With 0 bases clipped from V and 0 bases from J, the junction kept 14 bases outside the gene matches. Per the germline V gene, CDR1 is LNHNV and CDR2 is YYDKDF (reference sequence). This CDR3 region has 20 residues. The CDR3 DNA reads TGTGCCACCAGCAGAGAATTGGGAAGCGGGGGACCCCTCAGCACAGATACGCAGTATTTT. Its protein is CATSRELGSGGPLSTDTQYF.